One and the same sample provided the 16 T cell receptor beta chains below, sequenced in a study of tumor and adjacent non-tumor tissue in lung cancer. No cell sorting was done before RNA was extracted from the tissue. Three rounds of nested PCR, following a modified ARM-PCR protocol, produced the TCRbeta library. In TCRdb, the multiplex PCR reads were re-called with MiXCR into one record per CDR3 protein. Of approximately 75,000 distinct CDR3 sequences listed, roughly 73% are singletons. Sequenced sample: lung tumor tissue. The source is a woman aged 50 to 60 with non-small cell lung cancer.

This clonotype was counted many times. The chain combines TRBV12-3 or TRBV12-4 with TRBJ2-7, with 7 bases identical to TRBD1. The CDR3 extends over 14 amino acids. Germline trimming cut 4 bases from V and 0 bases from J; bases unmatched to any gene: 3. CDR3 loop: CASSSGTASYEQYF. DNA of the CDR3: TGTGCCAGCAGTTCGGGGACAGCCTCCTACGAGCAGTACTTC.

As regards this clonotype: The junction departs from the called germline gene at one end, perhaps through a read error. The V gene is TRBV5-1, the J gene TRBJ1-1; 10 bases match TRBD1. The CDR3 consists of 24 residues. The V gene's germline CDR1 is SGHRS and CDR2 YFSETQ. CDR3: CASSPTGWWDRGLRKVGLNNEAFF. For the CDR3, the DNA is TGCGCCAGCAGCCCGACCGGATGGTGGGACAGGGGTCTCCGGAAGGTGGGTTTGAACAATGAAGCTTTCTTT.

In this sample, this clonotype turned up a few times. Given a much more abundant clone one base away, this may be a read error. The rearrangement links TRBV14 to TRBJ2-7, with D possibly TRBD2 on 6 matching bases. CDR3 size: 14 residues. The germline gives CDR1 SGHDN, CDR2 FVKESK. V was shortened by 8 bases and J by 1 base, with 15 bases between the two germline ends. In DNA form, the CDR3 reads TGTGCCAGCTCACCGGGACGGGGGTCCTACGAGCAGTACTTC. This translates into CASSPGRGSYEQYF. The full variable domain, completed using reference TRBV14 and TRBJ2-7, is EAGVTQFPSHSVIEKGQTVTLRCDPISGHDNLYWYRRVMGKEIKFLLHFVKESKQDESGMPNNRFLAERTGGTYSTLKVQPAELEDSGVYFCASSPGRGSYEQYFGPGTRLTVT.

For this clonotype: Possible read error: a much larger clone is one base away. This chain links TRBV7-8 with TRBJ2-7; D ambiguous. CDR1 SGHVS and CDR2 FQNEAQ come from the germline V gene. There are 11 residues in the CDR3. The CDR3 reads CASSLSLEEYF. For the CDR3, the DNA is TGTGCCAGCAGCTTATCGCTCGAGGAGTACTTC.

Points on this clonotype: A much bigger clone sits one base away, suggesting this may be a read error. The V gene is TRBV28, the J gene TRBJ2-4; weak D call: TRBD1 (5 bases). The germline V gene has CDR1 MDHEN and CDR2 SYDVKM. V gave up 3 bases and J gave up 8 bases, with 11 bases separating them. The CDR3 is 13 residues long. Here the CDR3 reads CASSFLTVDIQYF. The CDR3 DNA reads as TGTGCCAGCAGTTTCCTGACAGTGGACATTCAGTACTTC.

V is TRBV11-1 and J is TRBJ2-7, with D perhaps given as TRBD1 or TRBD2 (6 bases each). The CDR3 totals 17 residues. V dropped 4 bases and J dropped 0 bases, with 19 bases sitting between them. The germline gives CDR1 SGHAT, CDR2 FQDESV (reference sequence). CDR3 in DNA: TGTGCCAGCAGCTGGGAAAATACGGGGGCTAACTCCTACGAGCAGTACTTC. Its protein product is CASSWENTGANSYEQYF.

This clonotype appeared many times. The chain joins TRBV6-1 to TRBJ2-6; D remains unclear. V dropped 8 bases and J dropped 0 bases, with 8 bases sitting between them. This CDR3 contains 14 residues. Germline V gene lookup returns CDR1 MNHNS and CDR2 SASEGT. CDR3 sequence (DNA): TGTGCCAGCCGACTGCTCTCTGGGGCCAACGTCCTGACTTTC. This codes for CASRLLSGANVLTF.

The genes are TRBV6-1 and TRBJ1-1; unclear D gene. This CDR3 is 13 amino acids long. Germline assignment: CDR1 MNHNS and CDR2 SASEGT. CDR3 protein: CVSRALDNTEAFF. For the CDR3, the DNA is TGTGTCAGTAGGGCACTAGACAACACTGAAGCTTTCTTT.

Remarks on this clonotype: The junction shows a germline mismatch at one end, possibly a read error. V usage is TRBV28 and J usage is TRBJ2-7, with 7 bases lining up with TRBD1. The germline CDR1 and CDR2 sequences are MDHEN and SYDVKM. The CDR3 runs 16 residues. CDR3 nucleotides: TGTGACAGCAGCCGAAGACAGGGTCTTAGCTCCTACGAGCAGTACTTC. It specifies CDSSRRQGLSSYEQYF.

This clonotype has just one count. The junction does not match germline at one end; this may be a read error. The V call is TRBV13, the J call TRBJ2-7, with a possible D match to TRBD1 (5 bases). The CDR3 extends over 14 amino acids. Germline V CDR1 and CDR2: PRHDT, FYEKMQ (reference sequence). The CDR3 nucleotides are TGTACCAGCATCGACCCAGGGTACCCCTACGAGCAGTACTTC. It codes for CTSIDPGYPYEQYF.

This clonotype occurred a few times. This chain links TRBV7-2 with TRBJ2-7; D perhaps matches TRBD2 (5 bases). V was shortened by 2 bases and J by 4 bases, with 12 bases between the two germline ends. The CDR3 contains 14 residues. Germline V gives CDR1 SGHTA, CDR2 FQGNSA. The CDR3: CASSLNGGLYEQYF. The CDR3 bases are TGTGCCAGCAGCTTAAATGGCGGACTTTACGAGCAGTACTTC.

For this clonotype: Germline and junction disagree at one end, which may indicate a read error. The CDR3 region is CASSCLQTDSYNEQFF. In nucleotides, the CDR3 is TGTGCCAGCAGTTGCCTTCAGACAGACTCCTATAATGAGCAGTTCTTC. The genes are TRBV6-5 and TRBJ2-1, with a tentative D call TRBD1 (5 bases). Germline loops: CDR1 MNHEY, CDR2 SVGAGI. The CDR3 contains 16 residues.

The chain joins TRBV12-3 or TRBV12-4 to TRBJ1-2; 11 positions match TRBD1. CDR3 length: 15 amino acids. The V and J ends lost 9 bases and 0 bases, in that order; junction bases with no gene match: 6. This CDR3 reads CASSGTGGSNYGYTF. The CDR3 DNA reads TGTGCCAGTAGTGGGACAGGGGGTTCTAACTATGGCTACACCTTC.

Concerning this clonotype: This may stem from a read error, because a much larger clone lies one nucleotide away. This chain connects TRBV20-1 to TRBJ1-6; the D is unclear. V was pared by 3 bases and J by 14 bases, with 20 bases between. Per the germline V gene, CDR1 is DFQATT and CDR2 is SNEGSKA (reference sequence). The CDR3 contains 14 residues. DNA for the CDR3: TGCAGTGCTAGTCTTGGGTCATGGGGAATTTCCCTCCACTTT. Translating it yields CSASLGSWGISLHF.

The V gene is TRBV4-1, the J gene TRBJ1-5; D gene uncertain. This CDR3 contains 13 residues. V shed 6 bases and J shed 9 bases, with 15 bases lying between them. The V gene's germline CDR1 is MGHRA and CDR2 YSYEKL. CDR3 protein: CASSPYFSRPQHF. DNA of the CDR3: TGCGCCAGCAGTCCTTACTTTTCCCGGCCCCAGCATTTT.

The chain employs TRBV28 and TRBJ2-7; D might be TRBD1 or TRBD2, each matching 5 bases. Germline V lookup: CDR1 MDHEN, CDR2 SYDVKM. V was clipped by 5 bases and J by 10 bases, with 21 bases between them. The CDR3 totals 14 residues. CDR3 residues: CASSEGWGGYDQYF. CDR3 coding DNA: TGTGCCAGCAGTGAGGGTTGGGGCGGATATGATCAGTACTTC.